The 13 T cell receptor beta chains below come from one sample, sequenced in a study of blood T cells in healthy people across ages. The authors ran a second PCR of about 7 to 11 cycles using a sample-barcoded 5' primer and a J-beta primer mix. In TCRdb, the 5' RACE reads were re-called with MiXCR into one record per CDR3 protein. The table has about 670,000 distinct CDR3 sequences, roughly 41% seen once; the top ten hold about 30%. Sequenced input: blood. The receptors were gathered from an older man in good health.

J is TRBJ2-3 and V is TRBV20-1; possible D gene TRBD2, 7 bases. V lost 6 bases, J lost 3 bases, and 22 bases lay in between. The CDR3 runs to 16 residues. Germline-derived CDR1 and CDR2 are DFQATT and SNEGSKA (reference sequence). CDR3 in DNA: TGCAGTGCAACTTCCCGGGGGGCGGATCGAACAGATACGCAGTATTTT. Its protein is CSATSRGADRTDTQYF.

This clonotype appeared a few times. This chain connects TRBV18 to TRBJ1-2, with unresolved D. In germline, CDR1 is KGHSH, CDR2 LQKENI. Between the trimmed V and J ends, which lost 0 bases and 4 bases, there was a span of 6 bases. The CDR3 is 13 amino acids. CDR3 amino acids: CASSPPIVYGYTF. The CDR3 DNA follows: TGTGCCAGCTCACCACCGATAGTCTATGGCTACACCTTC.

The chain carries TRBV9 and TRBJ1-5, with 7 nucleotides matching TRBD1. This CDR3 has 15 amino acids. The V segment lost 2 bases and the J segment 3 bases; nucleotides outside the gene matches: 5. The germline V gene has CDR1 SGDLS and CDR2 YYNGEE. The CDR3 DNA is TGTGCCAGCAGCGTTACAGGGGAAGACAATCAGCCCCAGCATTTT. Amino acids: CASSVTGEDNQPQHF.

J is TRBJ2-1 and V is TRBV9, with D possibly TRBD2 on 6 matching bases. CDR3 length: 16 residues. CDR1 SGDLS and CDR2 YYNGEE come from the germline V gene. V lost 4 bases and J lost 0, with 14 bases in between. CDR3 residues: CASSTLSGGSYNEQFF. The CDR3 region has the DNA TGTGCCAGCAGCACCCTTAGCGGAGGCTCCTACAATGAGCAGTTCTTC.

There are a few counts of this clonotype. The chain is built from TRBV6-2 or TRBV6-3 and TRBJ2-1, with D maybe TRBD1 (6 bases). The V and J ends lost 2 bases and 5 bases respectively, with 16 bases between them. The CDR3 loop spans 16 amino acids. CDR1 is MNHEY, CDR2 SVGEGT, per germline. CDR3 bases: TGTGCCAGCAGTTACAATTCGCGAACAGGGAACAATGAGCAGTTCTTC. Translating gives CASSYNSRTGNNEQFF.

This clonotype was seen a few times. This chain uses TRBV2 with TRBJ2-7; TRBD1 matches 7 bases. CDR3 length: 14 amino acids. Germline CDR1 and CDR2: SNHLY and FYNNEI. V shed 2 bases, J shed 2 bases, and the junction held 3 bases outside the gene matches. The CDR3 spells CASSERQGAYEQYF. CDR3 DNA sequence: TGTGCCAGCAGTGAAAGGCAGGGGGCCTACGAGCAGTACTTC.

This clonotype has only a few counts. Just one base apart from a much larger clone, this may be a read error. The genes are TRBV5-1 and TRBJ2-7; 8 bases match TRBD2. The germline V gene has CDR1 SGHRS and CDR2 YFSETQ. The CDR3 runs to 14 residues. The trim removed 4 bases at V and 7 bases at J, leaving 10 bases unmatched. The CDR3 DNA reads as TGCGCCAGCAGCGTAAGCGGGGGACTAGAAGAGCAGTACTTC. Protein sequence: CASSVSGGLEEQYF.

Worth noting for this clonotype: The junction differs from germline at one of its ends, possibly a read error. The rearrangement links TRBV20-1 to TRBJ1-5; D is ambiguous. Germline V CDR1 and CDR2: DFQATT, SNEGSKA (reference sequence). The CDR3 has 13 residues. CDR3 in DNA: TGCAGTGCTATAAGGCATAGCGATCAGCCCCAGCATTTT. Translating gives CSAIRHSDQPQHF.

The rearrangement links TRBV9 to TRBJ1-2; TRBD1 aligns across 9 bases. V lost 0 bases to trimming and J lost 1 base; unmatched junction nucleotides: 4. The germline V gene encodes CDR1 SGDLS and CDR2 YYNGEE. The CDR3 sequence is 16 residues long. In DNA form, the CDR3 reads TGTGCCAGCAGCGTAGAAACAGGGGGCCTTAACTATGGCTACACCTTC. Residues: CASSVETGGLNYGYTF.

This clonotype turned up a few times. A much larger clone differs from this one at a single base, so this may be a read error. The CDR3 loop reads CASSSTRAGSYDEQFF. In nucleotides, the CDR3 is TGTGCCAGCAGTTCGACTAGGGCAGGGTCCTACGATGAGCAGTTCTTC. This chain connects TRBV6-2 or TRBV6-3 to TRBJ2-1; tentatively, D is TRBD2 (6 bases). The CDR3 is 16 residues long. Germline CDR1 MNHEY, CDR2 SVGEGT.

J is TRBJ2-6 and V is TRBV7-2, with no clear D. In germline, CDR1 is SGHTA, CDR2 FQGNSA. The CDR3 extends over 14 amino acids. V gave up 6 bases and J gave up 4 bases, with 10 bases separating them. The CDR3 DNA reads as TGTGCCAGCAGAAGGGCGGCGGGGGCCAACGTCCTGACTTTC. Encoded protein: CASRRAAGANVLTF.

This clonotype appeared a few times. The V call is TRBV7-9, the J call TRBJ2-7; 8 bases match TRBD1. The length of the CDR3 is 16 residues. Trimming removed 0 bases from V and 2 bases from J; junction bases left unmatched: 6. Germline CDR1 SEHNR, CDR2 FQNEAQ (reference sequence). The CDR3 DNA is TGTGCCAGCAGCTTAGCGCTGGGGACAGGAACCTACGAGCAGTACTTC. It codes for CASSLALGTGTYEQYF.

In its sample, this clonotype was seen a few times. The V gene is TRBV20-1, the J gene TRBJ2-1; no clear D gene. This CDR3 is 12 amino acids long. V was pared by 5 bases and J by 6 bases, with 11 bases between. The germline V gene encodes CDR1 DFQATT and CDR2 SNEGSKA (reference sequence). The CDR3 protein is CSAGFSSNEQFF. CDR3 DNA sequence: TGCAGTGCTGGATTTAGCAGCAATGAGCAGTTCTTC.